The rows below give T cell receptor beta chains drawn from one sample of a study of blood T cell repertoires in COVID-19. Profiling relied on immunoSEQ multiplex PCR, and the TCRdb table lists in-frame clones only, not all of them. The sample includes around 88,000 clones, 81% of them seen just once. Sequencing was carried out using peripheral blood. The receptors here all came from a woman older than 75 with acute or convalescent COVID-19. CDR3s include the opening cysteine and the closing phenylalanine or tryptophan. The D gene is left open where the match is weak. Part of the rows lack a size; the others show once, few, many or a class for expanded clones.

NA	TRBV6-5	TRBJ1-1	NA	CASSGRQLNTEAFF	TGTGCCAGCAGCGGTAGACAACTGAACACTGAAGCTTTCTTT
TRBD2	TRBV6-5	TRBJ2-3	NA	CASRAGGLGDTQYF	TGTGCCAGCAGAGCGGGGGGGCTGGGAGATACGCAGTATTTT
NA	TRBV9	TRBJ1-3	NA	CASSVAGRNSGNTIYF	TGTGCCAGCAGCGTAGCGGGTAGGAACTCTGGAAACACCATATATTTT
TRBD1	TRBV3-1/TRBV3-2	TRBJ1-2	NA	CASSYSGTVGFNYGYTF	TGTGCCAGCAGCTATTCAGGGACAGTCGGATTTAACTATGGCTACACCTTC
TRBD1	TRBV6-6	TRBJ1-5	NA	CATLYGTAYSNQPQHF	TGTGCCACCCTATATGGGACAGCGTATAGCAATCAGCCCCAGCATTTT
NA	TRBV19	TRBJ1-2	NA	CASSIGVEAAGYTF	TGTGCCAGTAGTATCGGGGTCGAGGCGGCTGGCTACACCTTC
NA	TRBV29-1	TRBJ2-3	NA	CSCVGTDTQYF	TGCAGCTGCGTAGGCACAGATACGCAGTATTTT
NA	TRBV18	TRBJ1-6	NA	CASSPGGATAYNSPLHF	TGTGCCAGCTCACCAGGGGGGGCCACCGCCTATAATTCACCCCTCCACTTT
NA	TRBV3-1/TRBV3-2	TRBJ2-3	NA	CASSQEGASDTQYF	TGTGCCAGCAGCCAAGAGGGGGCTTCAGATACGCAGTATTTT
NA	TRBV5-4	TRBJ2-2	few	CASSLQGRTGELFF	TGTGCCAGCAGCTTGCAGGGGCGCACCGGGGAGCTGTTTTTT
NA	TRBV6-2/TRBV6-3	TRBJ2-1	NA	CASSYSTGLNNEQFF	TGTGCCAGCAGTTACTCGACGGGACTCAACAATGAGCAGTTCTTC
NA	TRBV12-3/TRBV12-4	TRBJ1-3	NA	CASSFGERNTIYF	TGTGCCAGCAGTTTCGGAGAGCGAAACACCATATATTTT
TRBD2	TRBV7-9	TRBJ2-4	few	CARRTSGGRLAKNIQYF	TGTGCCAGACGGACTAGCGGGGGGCGGTTAGCCAAAAACATTCAGTACTTC
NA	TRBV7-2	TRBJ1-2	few	CASSSTDSYGYTF	TGTGCCAGCAGCTCCACGGACAGCTATGGCTACACCTTC
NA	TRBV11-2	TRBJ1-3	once	CASSLSDTSSGNTIYF	TGTGCCAGCAGCTTATCCGACACGAGCTCTGGAAACACCATATATTTT
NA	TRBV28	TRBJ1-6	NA	CASSPAGEDNSPLHF	TGTGCCAGCAGTCCCGCCGGGGAGGATAATTCACCCCTCCACTTT
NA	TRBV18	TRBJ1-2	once	CASSPRGERINGYTF	TGTGCCAGCTCACCACGGGGAGAGAGAATAAATGGCTACACCTTC
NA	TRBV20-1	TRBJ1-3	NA	CSARIAIYF	TGCAGTGCTAGAATCGCCATATATTTT
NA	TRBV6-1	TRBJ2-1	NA	CASSEARAGYEQFF	TGTGCCAGCAGTGAAGCGCGGGCGGGCTATGAGCAGTTCTTC
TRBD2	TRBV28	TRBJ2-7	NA	CASSPPGLAGGPSYEQYF	TGTGCCAGCAGCCCCCCGGGACTAGCGGGGGGGCCGTCCTACGAGCAGTACTTC
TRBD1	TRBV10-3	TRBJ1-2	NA	CAISEARGNGYTF	TGTGCCATCAGTGAAGCCAGGGGGAACGGCTACACCTTC
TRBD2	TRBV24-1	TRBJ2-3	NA	CATSDLLKAGSDTQYF	TGTGCCACCAGTGATTTGCTGAAAGCGGGATCAGATACGCAGTATTTT
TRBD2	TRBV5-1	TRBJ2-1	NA	CASSGGVINEQFF	TGCGCCAGCAGCGGGGGGGTGATCAATGAGCAGTTCTTC
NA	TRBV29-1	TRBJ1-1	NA	CSVWYVGAANTEAFF	TGCAGCGTTTGGTACGTAGGGGCGGCGAACACTGAAGCTTTCTTT
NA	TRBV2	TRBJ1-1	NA	CASSGDSNTEAFF	TGTGCCAGCAGTGGTGACAGTAACACTGAAGCTTTCTTT
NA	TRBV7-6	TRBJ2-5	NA	CASRGGAGETQYF	TGTGCCAGCAGGGGGGGGGCCGGAGAGACCCAGTACTTC
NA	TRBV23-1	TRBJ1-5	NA	CASSFPYQGYPNQPQHF	TGCGCCAGCAGTTTTCCTTATCAGGGTTACCCCAATCAGCCCCAGCATTTT
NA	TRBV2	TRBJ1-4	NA	CASSPPGRGTNEKLFF	TGTGCCAGCAGTCCCCCGGGGAGGGGAACTAATGAAAAACTGTTTTTT
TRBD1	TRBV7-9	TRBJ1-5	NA	CASSRTGDGQPQHF	TGTGCCAGCAGCCGGACAGGGGACGGTCAGCCCCAGCATTTT
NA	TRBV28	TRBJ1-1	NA	CASSRQPNTEAFF	TGTGCCAGCAGTAGACAGCCGAACACTGAAGCTTTCTTT
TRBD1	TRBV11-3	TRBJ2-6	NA	CASSPGQGSGANVLTF	TGTGCCAGCAGCCCGGGACAGGGGTCTGGGGCCAACGTCCTGACTTTC
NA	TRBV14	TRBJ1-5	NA	CASSRRGDQPQHF	TGTGCCAGCAGCCGGCGGGGGGATCAGCCCCAGCATTTT
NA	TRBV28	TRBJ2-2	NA	CASSLWSTGELFF	TGTGCCAGCAGTTTATGGAGCACCGGGGAGCTGTTTTTT
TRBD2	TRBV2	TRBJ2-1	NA	CASTLRLAAYNEQFF	TGTGCCAGCACTCTCCGACTAGCAGCCTACAATGAGCAGTTCTTC
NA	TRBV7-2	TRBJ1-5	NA	CASSLGGGNQPQHF	TGTGCCAGCAGCTTAGGAGGGGGAAATCAGCCCCAGCATTTT
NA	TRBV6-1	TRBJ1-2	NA	CASSEMGARGYTF	TGTGCCAGCAGTGAAATGGGAGCTCGGGGCTACACCTTC
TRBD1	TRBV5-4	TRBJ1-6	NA	CASSPGQPSPLHF	TGTGCCAGCAGCCCGGGACAGCCTTCACCCCTCCACTTT
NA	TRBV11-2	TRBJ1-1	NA	CASSLPVNTEAFF	TGTGCCAGCAGCTTACCAGTGAACACTGAAGCTTTCTTT
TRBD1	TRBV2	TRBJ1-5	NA	CASSGTGDSNQPQHF	TGTGCCAGCAGCGGGACAGGAGATAGCAATCAGCCCCAGCATTTT
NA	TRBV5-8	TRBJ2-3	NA	CASSLAYSTDTQYF	TGTGCCAGCAGCCTAGCGTATAGCACAGATACGCAGTATTTT
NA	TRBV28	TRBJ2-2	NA	CASSLVTGGAGELFF	TGTGCCAGCAGTTTAGTCACAGGCGGGGCCGGGGAGCTGTTTTTT
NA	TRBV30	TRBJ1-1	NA	CAWSVSGGKTEAFF	TGTGCCTGGAGTGTATCGGGGGGGAAGACTGAAGCTTTCTTT
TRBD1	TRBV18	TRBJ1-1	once	CASSRQGDTEAFF	TGTGCCAGCTCACGACAGGGTGACACTGAAGCTTTCTTT